The 3 T cell receptor beta chains reported below all come from one sample, sequenced in a study of blood T cell repertoires in COVID-19. The protocol was immunoSEQ multiplex PCR, while the TCRdb copy is restricted to in-frame clones and leaves out a portion. Of around 300,000 clones in the sample, approximately 86% were seen once. Sequenced input: peripheral blood. These receptors all stem from a man between 18 and 29 years old with active or convalescent COVID-19.

The chain joins TRBV11-2 to TRBJ1-5, with TRBD1 identical over 7 bases. The CDR3 loop spans 14 amino acids. Germline V gene sequence: CDR1 SGHAT, CDR2 FQNNGV. The ends lost 4 bases at V and 7 bases at J; junction bases unmatched: 7. The CDR3 bases are TGTGCCAGCAGCTACGAGACAGGGAGGCAGCCCCAGCATTTT. Protein sequence: CASSYETGRQPQHF.

V usage is TRBV27 and J usage is TRBJ2-1; D possibly corresponds to TRBD1 (6 bases). This CDR3 comprises 15 residues. The germline V gene encodes CDR1 MNHEY and CDR2 SMNVEV (reference sequence). Trimming cost V 4 bases and J 0 bases, with 10 bases left between them. The CDR3 spells CASSSARGSYNEQFF. CDR3 coding DNA: TGTGCCAGCAGTTCAGCCAGGGGCTCCTACAATGAGCAGTTCTTC.

This clone has just a few counts. This sequence joins TRBV29-1 and TRBJ1-2; D gene uncertain. Germline CDR1 reads SQVTM; CDR2 reads ANQGSEA. This CDR3 has 13 residues. The ends were cut back, 7 bases at V and 7 bases at J, with 19 bases in the middle. The CDR3 loop reads CSGRRAGATGYTF. In DNA form, the CDR3 reads TGCAGCGGTAGGAGGGCCGGTGCGACTGGCTACACCTTC.